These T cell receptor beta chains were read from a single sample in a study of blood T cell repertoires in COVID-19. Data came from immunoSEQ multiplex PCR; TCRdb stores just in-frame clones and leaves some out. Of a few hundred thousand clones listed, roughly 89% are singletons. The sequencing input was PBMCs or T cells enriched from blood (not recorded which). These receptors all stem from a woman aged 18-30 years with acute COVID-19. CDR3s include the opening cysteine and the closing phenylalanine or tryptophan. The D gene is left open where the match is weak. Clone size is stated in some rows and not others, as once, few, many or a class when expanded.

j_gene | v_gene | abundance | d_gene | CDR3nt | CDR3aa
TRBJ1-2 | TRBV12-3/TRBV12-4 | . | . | TGTGCCAGCAGCCGGGGAGAAGGCTACACCTTC | CASSRGEGYTF
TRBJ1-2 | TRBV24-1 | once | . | TGTGCCACCAGTGATTTTAGGAGGAGCTATGGCTACACCTTC | CATSDFRRSYGYTF
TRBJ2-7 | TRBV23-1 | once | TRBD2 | TGCGCCAGCAGTCAAGCAACAGCGGGGGGAGGGCCGTCCTACGAGCAGTACTTC | CASSQATAGGGPSYEQYF
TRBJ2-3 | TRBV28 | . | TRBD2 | TGTGCCAGCAGTTTGGCGGGAGGAGCCACAGATACGCAGTATTTT | CASSLAGGATDTQYF
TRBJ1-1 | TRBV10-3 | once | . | TGTGCCATCAGAGCGGGGGAAATGAACACTGAAGCTTTCTTT | CAIRAGEMNTEAFF
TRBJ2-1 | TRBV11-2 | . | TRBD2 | TGTGCCAGCAGCTTGGGGAGGGTAGCGGGGTACAATGAGCAGTTCTTC | CASSLGRVAGYNEQFF
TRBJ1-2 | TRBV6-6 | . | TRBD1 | TGTGCCAGCAGTCTAGGACAGGGTGCTGGCTATGGCTACACCTTC | CASSLGQGAGYGYTF
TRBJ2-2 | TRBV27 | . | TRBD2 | TGTGCCAGCAGCCGACGCGTGCCCCTAGCGGGAGCGGGCACCGGGGAGCTGTTTTTT | CASSRRVPLAGAGTGELFF
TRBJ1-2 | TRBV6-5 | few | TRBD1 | TGTGCCAGCACTCTAACGGGACAGGGGGCAGGTGGCTACACCTTC | CASTLTGQGAGGYTF
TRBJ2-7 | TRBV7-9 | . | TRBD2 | TGTGCCAGCAGCCTTAGCGGGAGGGCCTTCGAGCAGTACTTC | CASSLSGRAFEQYF
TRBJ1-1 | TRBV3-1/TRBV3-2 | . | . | TGTGCCAGCAGCCAAGGGGCGACGAACACTGAAGCTTTCTTT | CASSQGATNTEAFF
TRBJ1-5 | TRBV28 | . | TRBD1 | TGTGCCAGCAGCCCGGGACAGGGGCCGTTTTGGGTAATCAGTACCCAGCATTTT | CASSPGQGPFWVISTQHF
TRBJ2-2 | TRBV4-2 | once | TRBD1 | TGTGCCAGCAGCCAAGATCTCGGGGTAAGGACAGGCCTGAACACCGGGGAGCTGTTTTTT | CASSQDLGVRTGLNTGELFF
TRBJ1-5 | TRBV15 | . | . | TGTGCCACCAGCAGAGCGACGGTCGGGGACAATCAGCCCCAGCATTTT | CATSRATVGDNQPQHF
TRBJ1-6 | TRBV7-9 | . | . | TGTGCCAGCAGCTTGGCAGGAAGCTATTCACCCCTCCACTTT | CASSLAGSYSPLHF
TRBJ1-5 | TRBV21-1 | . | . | TGTGCCAGCAGCAAAAGCGCAATGGCTAATCAGCCCCAGCATTTT | CASSKSAMANQPQHF
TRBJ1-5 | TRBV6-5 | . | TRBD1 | TGTGCCAGCAGTAATGGACAGGGATCCCCAGAGCCCCAGCATTTT | CASSNGQGSPEPQHF